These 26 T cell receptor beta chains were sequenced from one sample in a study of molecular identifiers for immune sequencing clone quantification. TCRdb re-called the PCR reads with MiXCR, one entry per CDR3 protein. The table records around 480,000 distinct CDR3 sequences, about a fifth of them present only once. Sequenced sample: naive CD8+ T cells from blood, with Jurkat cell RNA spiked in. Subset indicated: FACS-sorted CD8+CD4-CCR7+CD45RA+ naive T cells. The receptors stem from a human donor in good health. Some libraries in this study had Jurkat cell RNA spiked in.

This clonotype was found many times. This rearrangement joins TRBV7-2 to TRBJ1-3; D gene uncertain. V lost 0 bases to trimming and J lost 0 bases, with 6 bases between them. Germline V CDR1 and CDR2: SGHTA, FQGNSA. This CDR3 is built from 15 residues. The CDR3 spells CASSLAAGSGNTIYF. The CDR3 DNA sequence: TGTGCCAGCAGCTTAGCCGCAGGCTCTGGAAACACCATATATTTT. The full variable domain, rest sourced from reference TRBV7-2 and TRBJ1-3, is GAGVSQSPSNKVTEKGKDVELRCDPISGHTALYWYRQSLGQGLEFLIYFQGNSAPDKSGLPSDRFSAERTGGSVSTLTIQRTQQEDSAVYLCASSLAAGSGNTIYFGEGSWLTVV.

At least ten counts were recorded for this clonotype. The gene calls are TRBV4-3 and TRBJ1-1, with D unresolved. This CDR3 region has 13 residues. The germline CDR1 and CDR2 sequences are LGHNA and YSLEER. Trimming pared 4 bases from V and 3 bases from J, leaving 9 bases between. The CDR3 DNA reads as TGCGCCAGCAGCCGGGAATCCGACACTGAAGCTTTCTTT. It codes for CASSRESDTEAFF.

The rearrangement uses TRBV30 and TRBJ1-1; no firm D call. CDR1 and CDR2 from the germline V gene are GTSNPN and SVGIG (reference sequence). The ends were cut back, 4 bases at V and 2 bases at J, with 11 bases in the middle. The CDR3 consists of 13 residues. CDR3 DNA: TGTGCCTGGACCCACAGCCCTAACACTGAAGCTTTCTTT. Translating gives CAWTHSPNTEAFF.

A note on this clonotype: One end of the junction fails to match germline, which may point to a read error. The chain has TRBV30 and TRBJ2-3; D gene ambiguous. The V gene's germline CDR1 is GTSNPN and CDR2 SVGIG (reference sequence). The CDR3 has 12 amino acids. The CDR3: CALGPRIDTRYF. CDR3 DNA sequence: TGTGCCCTGGGCCCCCGAATCGATACGCGGTATTTT.

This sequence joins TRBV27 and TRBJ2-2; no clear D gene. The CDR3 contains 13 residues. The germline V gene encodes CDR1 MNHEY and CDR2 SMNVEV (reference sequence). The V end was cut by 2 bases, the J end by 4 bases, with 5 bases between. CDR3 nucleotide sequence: TGTGCCAGCAGTTTAACTCTCACCGGGGAGCTGTTTTTT. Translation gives CASSLTLTGELFF.

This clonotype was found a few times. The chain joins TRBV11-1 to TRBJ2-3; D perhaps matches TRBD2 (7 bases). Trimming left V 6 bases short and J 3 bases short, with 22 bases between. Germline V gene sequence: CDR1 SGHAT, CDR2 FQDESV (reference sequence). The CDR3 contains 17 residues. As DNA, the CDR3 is TGTGCCAGCAGACGAGTAGGGTGGGGGGGCTGGACAGATACGCAGTATTTT. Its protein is CASRRVGWGGWTDTQYF.

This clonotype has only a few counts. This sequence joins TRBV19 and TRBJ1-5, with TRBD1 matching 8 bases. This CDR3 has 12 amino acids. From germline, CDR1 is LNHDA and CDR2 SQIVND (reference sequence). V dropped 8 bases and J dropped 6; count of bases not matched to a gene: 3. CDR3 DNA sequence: TGTGCCAGTGCAGGGGGCGCTCAGCCCCAGCATTTT. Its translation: CASAGGAQPQHF.

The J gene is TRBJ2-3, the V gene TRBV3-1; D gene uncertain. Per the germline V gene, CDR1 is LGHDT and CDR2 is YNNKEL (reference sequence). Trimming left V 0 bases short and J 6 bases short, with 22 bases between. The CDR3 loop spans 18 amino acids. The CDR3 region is CASSQDAWSWRGADTQYF. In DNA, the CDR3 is TGTGCCAGCAGCCAAGACGCCTGGAGTTGGAGAGGAGCTGATACGCAGTATTTT.

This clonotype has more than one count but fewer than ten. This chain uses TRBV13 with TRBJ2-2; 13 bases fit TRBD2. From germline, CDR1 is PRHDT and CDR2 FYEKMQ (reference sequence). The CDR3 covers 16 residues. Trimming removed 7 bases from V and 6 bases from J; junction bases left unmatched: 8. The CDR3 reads CASIKLAGGPSGELFF. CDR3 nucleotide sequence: TGTGCCAGCATAAAACTAGCGGGAGGGCCCTCCGGGGAGCTGTTTTTT. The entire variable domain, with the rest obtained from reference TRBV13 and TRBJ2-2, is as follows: AAGVIQSPRHLIKEKRETATLKCYPIPRHDTVYWYQQGPGQDPQFLISFYEKMQSDKGSIPDRFSAQQFSDYHSELNMSSLELGDSALYFCASIKLAGGPSGELFFGEGSRLTVL.

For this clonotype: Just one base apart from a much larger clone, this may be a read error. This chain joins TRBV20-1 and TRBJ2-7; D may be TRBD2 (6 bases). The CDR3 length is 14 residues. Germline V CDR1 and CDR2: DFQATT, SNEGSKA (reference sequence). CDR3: CSVRVVWAGYEQYF. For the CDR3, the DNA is TGCAGTGTTAGAGTGGTCTGGGCGGGATACGAGCAGTACTTC.

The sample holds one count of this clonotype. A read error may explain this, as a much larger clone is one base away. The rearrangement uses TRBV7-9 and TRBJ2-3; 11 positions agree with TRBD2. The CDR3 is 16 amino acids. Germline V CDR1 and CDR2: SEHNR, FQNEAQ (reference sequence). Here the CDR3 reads CASGLGVAGGPDTQYF. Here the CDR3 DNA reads TGTGCCAGCGGCTTAGGCGTAGCGGGAGGGCCAGATACGCAGTATTTT.

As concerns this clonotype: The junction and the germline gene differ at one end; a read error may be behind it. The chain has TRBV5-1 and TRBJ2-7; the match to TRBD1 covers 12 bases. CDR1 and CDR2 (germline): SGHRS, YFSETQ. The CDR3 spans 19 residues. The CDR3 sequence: CAGSLAMGQGANLDYEQYF. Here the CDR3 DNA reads TGCGCCGGCAGCCTGGCGATGGGACAGGGGGCAAACCTAGACTACGAGCAGTACTTC.

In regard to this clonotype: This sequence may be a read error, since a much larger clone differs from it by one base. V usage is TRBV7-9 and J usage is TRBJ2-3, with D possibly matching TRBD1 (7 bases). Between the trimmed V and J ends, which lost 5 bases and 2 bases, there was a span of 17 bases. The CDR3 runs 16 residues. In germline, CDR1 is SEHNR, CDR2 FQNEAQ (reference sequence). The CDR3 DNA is TGTGCCAGCAGCCACCCGGCAGGGGGGTTCACAGATACGCAGTATTTT. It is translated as CASSHPAGGFTDTQYF.

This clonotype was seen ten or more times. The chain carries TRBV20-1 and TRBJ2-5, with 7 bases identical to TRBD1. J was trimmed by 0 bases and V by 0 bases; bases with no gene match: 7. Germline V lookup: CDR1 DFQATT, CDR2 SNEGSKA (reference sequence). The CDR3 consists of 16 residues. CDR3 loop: CSAREKTGQDQETQYF. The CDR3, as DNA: TGCAGTGCTAGAGAGAAGACAGGGCAAGACCAAGAGACCCAGTACTTC.

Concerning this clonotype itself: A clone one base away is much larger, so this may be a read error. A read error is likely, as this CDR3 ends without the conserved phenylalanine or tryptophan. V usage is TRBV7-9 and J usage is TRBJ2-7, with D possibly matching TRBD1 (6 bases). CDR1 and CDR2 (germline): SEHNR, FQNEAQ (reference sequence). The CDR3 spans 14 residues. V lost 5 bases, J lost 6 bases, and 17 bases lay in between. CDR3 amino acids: CASSPDRRPGEQYL. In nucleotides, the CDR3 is TGTGCCAGCAGCCCCGACAGGCGGCCTGGCGAGCAGTACCTC.

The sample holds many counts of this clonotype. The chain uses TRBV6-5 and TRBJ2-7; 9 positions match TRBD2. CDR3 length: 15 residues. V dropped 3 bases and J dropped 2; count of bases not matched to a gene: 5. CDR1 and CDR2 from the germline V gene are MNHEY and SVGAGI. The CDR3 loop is CASSYRPSGAYEQYF. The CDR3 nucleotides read TGTGCCAGCAGTTATCGTCCTAGCGGGGCCTACGAGCAGTACTTC.

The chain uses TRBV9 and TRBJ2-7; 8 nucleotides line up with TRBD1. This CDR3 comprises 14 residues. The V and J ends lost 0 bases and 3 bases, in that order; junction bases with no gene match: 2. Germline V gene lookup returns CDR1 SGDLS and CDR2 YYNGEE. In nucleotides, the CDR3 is TGTGCCAGCAGCGTAGAGGACAGGGTCTACGAGCAGTACTTC. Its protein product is CASSVEDRVYEQYF.

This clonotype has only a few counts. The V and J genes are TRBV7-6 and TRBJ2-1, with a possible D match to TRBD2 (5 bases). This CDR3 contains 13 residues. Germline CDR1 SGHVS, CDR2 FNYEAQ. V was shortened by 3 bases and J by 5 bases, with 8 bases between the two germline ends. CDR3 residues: CASSFGLHNEQFF. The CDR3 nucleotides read TGTGCCAGCAGCTTCGGACTTCACAATGAGCAGTTCTTC.

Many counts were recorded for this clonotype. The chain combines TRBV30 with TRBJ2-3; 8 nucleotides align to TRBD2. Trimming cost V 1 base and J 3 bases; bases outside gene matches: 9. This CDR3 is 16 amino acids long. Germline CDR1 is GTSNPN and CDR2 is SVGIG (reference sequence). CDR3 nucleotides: TGTGCCTGGAGTGCCCCACTAGCGGCGATGACAGATACGCAGTATTTT. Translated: CAWSAPLAAMTDTQYF. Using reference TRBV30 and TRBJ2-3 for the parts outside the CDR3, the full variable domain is SQTIHQWPATLVQPVGSPLSLECTVEGTSNPNLYWYRQAAGRGLQLLFYSVGIGQISSEVPQNLSASRPQDRQFILSSKKLLLSDSGFYLCAWSAPLAAMTDTQYFGPGTRLTVL.

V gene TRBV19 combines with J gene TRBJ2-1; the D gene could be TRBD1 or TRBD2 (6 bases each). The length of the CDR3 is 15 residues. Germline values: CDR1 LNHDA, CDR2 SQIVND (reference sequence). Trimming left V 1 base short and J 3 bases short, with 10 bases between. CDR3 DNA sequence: TGTGCCAGTAGTATAGGGGGGGCAGGCTACAATGAGCAGTTCTTC. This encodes CASSIGGAGYNEQFF.

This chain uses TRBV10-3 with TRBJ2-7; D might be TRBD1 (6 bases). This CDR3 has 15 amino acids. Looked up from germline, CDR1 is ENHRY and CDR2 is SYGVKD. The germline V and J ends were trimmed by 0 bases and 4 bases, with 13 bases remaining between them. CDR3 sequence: CAISESSGVLYEQYF. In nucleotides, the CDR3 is TGTGCCATCAGTGAGTCATCAGGGGTCTTATACGAGCAGTACTTC.

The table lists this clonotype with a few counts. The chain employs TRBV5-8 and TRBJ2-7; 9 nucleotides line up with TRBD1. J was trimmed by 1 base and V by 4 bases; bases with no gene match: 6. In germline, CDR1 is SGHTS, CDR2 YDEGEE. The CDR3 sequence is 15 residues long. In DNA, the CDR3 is TGTGCCAGCAGCAAGGGACAGGGCGGATCCTACGAGCAGTACTTC. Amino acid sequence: CASSKGQGGSYEQYF.

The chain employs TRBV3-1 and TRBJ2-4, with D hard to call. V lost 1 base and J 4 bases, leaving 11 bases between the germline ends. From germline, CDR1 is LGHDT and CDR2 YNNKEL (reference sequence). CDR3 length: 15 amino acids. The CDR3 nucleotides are TGTGCCAGCAGCCAAGGCCAAGATTCAAAAAACATTCAGTACTTC. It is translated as CASSQGQDSKNIQYF.

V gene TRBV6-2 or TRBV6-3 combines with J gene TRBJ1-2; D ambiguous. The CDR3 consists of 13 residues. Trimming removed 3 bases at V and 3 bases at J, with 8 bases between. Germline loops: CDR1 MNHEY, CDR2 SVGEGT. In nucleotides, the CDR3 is TGTGCCAGCAGTTATGGTCAATACTATGGCTACACCTTC. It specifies CASSYGQYYGYTF.

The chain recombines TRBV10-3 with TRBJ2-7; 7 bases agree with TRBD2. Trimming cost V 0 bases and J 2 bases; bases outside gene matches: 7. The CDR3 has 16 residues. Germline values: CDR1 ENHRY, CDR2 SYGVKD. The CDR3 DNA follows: TGTGCCATCAGTGAGTCGGGAGGGAAGGGGACCTACGAGCAGTACTTC. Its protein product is CAISESGGKGTYEQYF.

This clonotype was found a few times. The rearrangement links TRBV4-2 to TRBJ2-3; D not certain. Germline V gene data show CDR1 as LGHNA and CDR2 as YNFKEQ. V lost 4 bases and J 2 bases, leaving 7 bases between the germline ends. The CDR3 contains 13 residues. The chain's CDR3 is CASSPHATDTQYF. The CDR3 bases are TGTGCCAGCAGCCCCCATGCCACAGATACGCAGTATTTT.